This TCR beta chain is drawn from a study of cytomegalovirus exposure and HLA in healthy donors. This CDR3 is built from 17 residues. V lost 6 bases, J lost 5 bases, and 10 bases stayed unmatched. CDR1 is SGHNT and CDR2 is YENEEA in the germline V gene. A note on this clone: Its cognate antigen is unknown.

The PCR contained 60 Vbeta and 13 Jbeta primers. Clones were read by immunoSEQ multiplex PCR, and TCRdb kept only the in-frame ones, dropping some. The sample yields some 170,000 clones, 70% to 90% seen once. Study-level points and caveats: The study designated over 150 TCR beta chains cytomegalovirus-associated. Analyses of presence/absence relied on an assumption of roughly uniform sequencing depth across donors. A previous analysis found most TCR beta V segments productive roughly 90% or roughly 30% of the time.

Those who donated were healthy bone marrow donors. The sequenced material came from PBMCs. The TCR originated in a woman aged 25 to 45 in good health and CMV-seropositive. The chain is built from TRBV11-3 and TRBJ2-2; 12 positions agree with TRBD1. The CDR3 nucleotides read TGTGCCAGCAGTATACGTGGGACAGGGGGCAAAACCGGGGAGCTGTTTTTT. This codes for CASSIRGTGGKTGELFF. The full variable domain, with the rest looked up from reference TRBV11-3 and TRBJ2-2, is EAGVVQSPRYKIIEKKQPVAFWCNPISGHNTLYWYLQNLGQGPELLIRYENEEAVDDSQLPKDRFSAERLKGVDSTLKIQPAELGDSAVYLCASSIRGTGGKTGELFFGEGSRLTVL.